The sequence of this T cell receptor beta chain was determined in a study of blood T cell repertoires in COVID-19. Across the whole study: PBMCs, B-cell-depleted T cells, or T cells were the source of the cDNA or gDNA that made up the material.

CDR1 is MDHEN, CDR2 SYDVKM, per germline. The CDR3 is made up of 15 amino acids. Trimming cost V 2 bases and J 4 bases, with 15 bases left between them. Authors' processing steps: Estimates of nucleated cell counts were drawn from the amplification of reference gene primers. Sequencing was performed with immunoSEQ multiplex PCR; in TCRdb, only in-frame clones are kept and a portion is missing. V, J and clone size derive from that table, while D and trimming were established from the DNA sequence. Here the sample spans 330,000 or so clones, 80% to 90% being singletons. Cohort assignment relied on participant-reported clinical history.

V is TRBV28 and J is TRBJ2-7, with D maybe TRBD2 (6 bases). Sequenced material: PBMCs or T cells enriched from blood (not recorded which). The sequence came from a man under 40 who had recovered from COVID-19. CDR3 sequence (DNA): TGTGCCAGCAGTTTAAAAGGGATGGGGGGTTACGAGCAGTACTTC. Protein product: CASSLKGMGGYEQYF. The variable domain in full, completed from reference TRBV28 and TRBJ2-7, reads DVKVTQSSRYLVKRTGEKVFLECVQDMDHENMFWYRQDPGLGLRLIYFSYDVKMKEKGDIPEGYSVSREKKERFSLILESASTNQTSMYLCASSLKGMGGYEQYFGPGTRLTVT.